These 27 T cell receptor beta chains came from one sample sequenced in a study of CD8 T cells in ankylosing spondylitis. Via MiXCR, TCRdb re-called the 5' RACE reads, giving one row per CDR3 protein. The sample contains fewer than 150,000 distinct CDR3 sequences, 7% to 8% of which appear only once. What was sequenced was blood, either unsorted or a sorted T cell fraction (not recorded which). These receptor sequences come from a female donor with ankylosing spondylitis or in good health (not recorded which).

This clonotype has a count of ten or more. The J gene is TRBJ1-2, the V gene TRBV20-1; 9 positions match TRBD1. Germline V gene data show CDR1 as DFQATT and CDR2 as SNEGSKA (reference sequence). After removal of 3 bases from V and 4 bases from J, the junction contained 6 bases not matched to a gene. There are 14 residues in the CDR3. The CDR3 loop reads CSARVGQGTYGYTF. The CDR3 DNA reads as TGCAGTGCTAGGGTCGGACAGGGGACCTATGGCTACACCTTC.

This clonotype was counted ten times or more. The chain employs TRBV6-1 and TRBJ2-2; D remains unclear. The CDR3 contains 14 residues. Germline V gene sequence: CDR1 MNHNS, CDR2 SASEGT. V gave up 1 base and J gave up 2 bases, with 5 bases separating them. Here the CDR3 DNA reads TGTGCCAGCAGTGAAGGACTCAACACCGGGGAGCTGTTTTTT. Translated, it gives CASSEGLNTGELFF.

About this clonotype: This may be a read error, as it is one base from a much larger clone. The CDR3 nucleotides read TGTGTCTGGAGTGAGGTAGGGACATACGAATCCTACAATGAGCAGTTCTTC. This gives the protein CVWSEVGTYESYNEQFF. The V and J genes are TRBV30 and TRBJ2-1; maybe TRBD1 (6 bases). The CDR3 has 17 residues. Looked up from germline, CDR1 is GTSNPN and CDR2 is SVGIG (reference sequence).

This clonotype has a count of ten or more. The CDR3 nucleotides are TGCGCCAGCAGCTTGGCCGGGACAGGGGGCGCAACAGATACGCAGTATTTT. It yields the protein CASSLAGTGGATDTQYF. The V and J genes are TRBV5-1 and TRBJ2-3, with 12 positions matching TRBD1. CDR1 and CDR2 from the germline V gene are SGHRS and YFSETQ. Trimming cost V 0 bases and J 3 bases; bases outside gene matches: 5. This CDR3 is built from 17 residues.

This clonotype occurred many times. CDR3 coding DNA: TGCGCCAGCAGCTTGGATAGCGGGGGGCGAACAGATACGCAGTATTTT. It specifies CASSLDSGGRTDTQYF. The chain joins TRBV5-1 to TRBJ2-3; 10 nucleotides line up with TRBD2. CDR3 length equals 16 residues. After removal of 0 bases from V and 3 bases from J, the junction contained 4 bases not matched to a gene. The germline CDR1 and CDR2 sequences are SGHRS and YFSETQ.

This clonotype was recorded many times. The chain employs TRBV12-3 or TRBV12-4 and TRBJ2-1, with TRBD2 identical over 12 bases. Trimming cost V 1 base and J 1 base; bases outside gene matches: 5. The CDR3 consists of 18 residues. DNA of the CDR3: TGTGCCAGCAGTTTAGGTCTAGCGGGGGGGCGGTCCTACAATGAGCAGTTCTTC. As protein: CASSLGLAGGRSYNEQFF.

This clonotype was counted ten times or more. This chain joins TRBV5-1 and TRBJ2-1, with 7 nucleotides matching TRBD1. The CDR3 extends over 16 amino acids. V lost 0 bases, J lost 7 bases, and 10 bases stayed unmatched. CDR1 is SGHRS and CDR2 is YFSETQ in the germline V gene. CDR3 sequence (DNA): TGCGCCAGCAGCTTGGCGGGACAGACCTGGTCGAATGAGCAGTTCTTC. It is translated as CASSLAGQTWSNEQFF.

This clonotype was recorded many times. CDR3 bases: TGTGCCAGCAGACACAGGGGTCAAGAGACCCAGTACTTC. It specifies CASRHRGQETQYF. J is TRBJ2-5 and V is TRBV7-8, with TRBD1 matching over 7 bases. Germline assignment: CDR1 SGHVS and CDR2 FQNEAQ. The ends lost 6 bases at V and 2 bases at J; junction bases unmatched: 3. The CDR3 consists of 13 residues.

This clonotype has ten or more counts. At one end, the junction sequence differs from germline, possibly due to a read error. The J gene is TRBJ2-3, the V gene TRBV7-7, with TRBD2 matching 7 bases. Germline V gives CDR1 SSHAT, CDR2 FNYEAQ (reference sequence). The CDR3 is 15 amino acids. The CDR3 DNA is TGTGCTAGCAGCTTAGTGAGCGGGGGCACAGATACGCAGTATTTT. Protein product: CASSLVSGGTDTQYF.

This clonotype was detected many times. In DNA form, the CDR3 reads TGTGCCAGCAGCTTAGATTTCGGCGAGCAGTACTTC. Its protein is CASSLDFGEQYF. The rearrangement uses TRBV7-2 and TRBJ2-7; D remains unclear. The germline V gene encodes CDR1 SGHTA and CDR2 FQGNSA. The CDR3 covers 12 residues. The V and J ends lost 1 base and 6 bases respectively, with 7 bases between them.

This clonotype was recorded at least ten times. This sequence joins TRBV12-3 or TRBV12-4 and TRBJ2-2, with D uncertain. This CDR3 has 13 amino acids. Trimming took 5 bases from V and 8 from J, leaving 12 bases between them. In DNA form, the CDR3 reads TGTGCCAGCAGTCTTAACCCAGGAGGGGAGCTGTTTTTT. It is translated as CASSLNPGGELFF.

The J gene is TRBJ1-5, the V gene TRBV6-1; D gene unclear. The CDR3 length is 14 residues. Trimming shortened V by 5 bases and J by 2 bases, and 10 bases separated the two germline ends. Germline lookup yields CDR1 MNHNS and CDR2 SASEGT. In nucleotides, the CDR3 is TGTGCCAGCAGTCCGGGTCTTGGCAATCAGCCCCAGCATTTT. Its translation: CASSPGLGNQPQHF.

This clonotype was observed many times. The chain couples TRBV4-1 to TRBJ2-7; a weak D match, TRBD2 (6 bases). This CDR3 is built from 19 residues. V was cut by 3 bases and J by 0 bases, with 24 bases left in between. Germline V gene data show CDR1 as MGHRA and CDR2 as YSYEKL. CDR3 sequence reads: CASSHRRDLKGSSSYEQYF. In DNA, the CDR3 is TGCGCCAGCAGCCATCGCCGGGACTTAAAGGGTTCAAGCTCCTACGAGCAGTACTTC.

Ten or more counts support this clonotype. The gene calls are TRBV20-1 and TRBJ1-6; D perhaps matches TRBD1 (5 bases). V lost 3 bases and J lost 4, with 10 bases in between. This CDR3 is 14 amino acids long. Germline values: CDR1 DFQATT, CDR2 SNEGSKA (reference sequence). The CDR3 reads CSARQGLYNSPLHF. CDR3 in DNA: TGCAGTGCTAGGCAGGGATTGTATAATTCACCCCTCCACTTT.

This clonotype was picked up many times. CDR3: CASSPRVWDSSYEQYF. The CDR3 region has the DNA TGTGCCAGCAGCCCCCGCGTCTGGGACTCTTCCTACGAGCAGTACTTC. The rearrangement joins TRBV9 to TRBJ2-7; the D gene is possibly TRBD2 (6 bases). Germline CDR1 SGDLS, CDR2 YYNGEE. Trimming left V 4 bases short and J 1 base short, with 18 bases between. CDR3 length: 16 residues.

This clonotype was recorded many times. The chain has TRBV12-3 or TRBV12-4 and TRBJ1-1; D remains ambiguous. The germline V and J ends were trimmed by 7 bases and 4 bases, with 16 bases remaining between them. There are 14 residues in the CDR3. The CDR3 DNA sequence: TGTGCCAGCACCTTTGGCCGGGTGCTCACTGAAGCTTTCTTT. Its translation is CASTFGRVLTEAFF.

Many counts were recorded for this clonotype. Here the CDR3 reads CSVSQGAGGYTF. CDR3 sequence (DNA): TGCAGCGTGTCACAGGGGGCTGGGGGCTACACCTTC. The chain recombines TRBV29-1 with TRBJ1-2; 9 bases agree with TRBD1. Trimming cost V 6 bases and J 8 bases; bases outside gene matches: 7. CDR1 SQVTM and CDR2 ANQGSEA come from the germline V gene. This CDR3 has 12 amino acids.

This clonotype was seen more than once but under ten times. The chain is built from TRBV18 and TRBJ1-6, with D possibly being TRBD1 (5 bases). The CDR3 is 14 amino acids. Trimming took off 3 bases at V and 11 bases at J, with 14 bases between the two ends. The V gene's germline CDR1 is KGHSH and CDR2 LQKENI. The CDR3 DNA reads TGTGCCAGCTCACCCAGGGATCGCAGTGCACCCCTCCACTTT. It encodes CASSPRDRSAPLHF.

This clonotype has a count of ten or more. J is TRBJ1-1 and V is TRBV5-1; D is perhaps TRBD1 (6 bases). V gave up 0 bases and J gave up 11 bases, with 20 bases separating them. The CDR3 length is 15 residues. Germline values: CDR1 SGHRS, CDR2 YFSETQ. CDR3 sequence (DNA): TGCGCCAGCAGCTTGGCCGGGGGGGGCAACCTGGTGGCTTTCTTT. Translating gives CASSLAGGGNLVAFF.

This clonotype was counted at least ten times. V is TRBV11-2 and J is TRBJ1-1; D is undetermined. Trimming removed 1 base at V and 4 bases at J, with 10 bases between. The CDR3 has 14 amino acids. The germline CDR1 and CDR2 sequences are SGHAT and FQNNGV. This CDR3 is CASSLVGGRTEAFF. DNA for the CDR3: TGTGCCAGCAGCTTAGTAGGAGGGCGCACTGAAGCTTTCTTT.

In this sample, this clonotype turned up a few times. The gene calls are TRBV7-8 and TRBJ1-1; 7 nucleotides agree with TRBD1. This CDR3 has 15 amino acids. The germline gives CDR1 SGHVS, CDR2 FQNEAQ. The junction had 6 bases not matched to a gene; V was cut back by 4 bases and J by 1 base. For the CDR3, the DNA is TGTGCCAGCAGCTCCCCGGGACAGCCGAACACTGAAGCTTTCTTT. This sequence encodes CASSSPGQPNTEAFF.

This clonotype was counted ten times or more. V usage is TRBV5-1 and J usage is TRBJ2-3; no reliable D call. Germline assignment: CDR1 SGHRS and CDR2 YFSETQ. Trimming shortened V by 3 bases and J by 1 base, and 9 bases separated the two germline ends. The length of the CDR3 is 14 residues. The CDR3 reads CASSSTGGTDTQYF. The CDR3 DNA follows: TGCGCCAGCAGCTCCACTGGGGGCACAGATACGCAGTATTTT.

The sample holds many counts of this clonotype. With a much larger clone just one base away, this may be a read error. V usage is TRBV4-3 and J usage is TRBJ1-5; D uncertain. Trimming removed 0 bases from V and 3 bases from J, with 9 bases in between. CDR1 is LGHNA, CDR2 YSLEER, per germline. The CDR3 is 15 amino acids. This CDR3 reads CASSQDSSFNQPQHF. The CDR3 coding sequence is TGCGCCAGCAGCCAAGATTCCTCTTTCAATCAGCCCCAGCATTTT.

This clonotype was recorded at least ten times. The V call is TRBV28, the J call TRBJ1-1; D may be TRBD1 (5 bases). V was shortened by 1 base and J by 7 bases, with 16 bases between the two germline ends. Germline V CDR1 and CDR2: MDHEN, SYDVKM. This CDR3 has 15 residues. In DNA, the CDR3 is TGTGCCAGCAGTTTATCCCGGGGCAGGCGACTTGAAGCTTTCTTT. Translating gives CASSLSRGRRLEAFF.

This clonotype was seen a single time. A much larger clonotype is one base distant, so this may be a read error. The chain links TRBV14 to TRBJ1-2, with D hard to call. CDR1 SGHDN and CDR2 FVKESK come from the germline V gene. V shed 1 base and J shed 8 bases, with 11 bases lying between them. This CDR3 has 13 amino acids. The CDR3: CASSQAQADGYTF. As DNA, the CDR3 is TGTGCCAGCAGCCAAGCCCAAGCCGACGGCTACACCTTC. The complete variable domain, with remaining parts taken from reference TRBV14 and TRBJ1-2, reads EAGVTQFPSHSVIEKGQTVTLRCDPISGHDNLYWYRRVMGKEIKFLLHFVKESKQDESGMPNNRFLAERTGGTYSTLKVQPAELEDSGVYFCASSQAQADGYTFGSGTRLTVV.

There are many counts of this clonotype. This rearrangement joins TRBV6-1 to TRBJ1-2, with 11 bases that match TRBD1. The germline gives CDR1 MNHNS, CDR2 SASEGT. The length of the CDR3 is 15 residues. V lost 6 bases and J lost 7; bases outside the gene matches: 10. CDR3 loop: CASRTGTGGLPGYTF. DNA for the CDR3: TGTGCCAGCAGGACCGGGACAGGGGGTTTGCCTGGCTACACCTTC.

This clonotype came up many times. The chain carries TRBV10-3 and TRBJ1-1, with D maybe TRBD1 (5 bases). This CDR3 comprises 13 residues. Per germline, CDR1 ENHRY and CDR2 SYGVKD. Trimming cost V 1 base and J 8 bases, with 11 bases left between them. The CDR3 sequence is CAISEFNGGEAFF. The CDR3 DNA sequence: TGTGCCATCAGTGAGTTTAACGGGGGAGAAGCTTTCTTT.